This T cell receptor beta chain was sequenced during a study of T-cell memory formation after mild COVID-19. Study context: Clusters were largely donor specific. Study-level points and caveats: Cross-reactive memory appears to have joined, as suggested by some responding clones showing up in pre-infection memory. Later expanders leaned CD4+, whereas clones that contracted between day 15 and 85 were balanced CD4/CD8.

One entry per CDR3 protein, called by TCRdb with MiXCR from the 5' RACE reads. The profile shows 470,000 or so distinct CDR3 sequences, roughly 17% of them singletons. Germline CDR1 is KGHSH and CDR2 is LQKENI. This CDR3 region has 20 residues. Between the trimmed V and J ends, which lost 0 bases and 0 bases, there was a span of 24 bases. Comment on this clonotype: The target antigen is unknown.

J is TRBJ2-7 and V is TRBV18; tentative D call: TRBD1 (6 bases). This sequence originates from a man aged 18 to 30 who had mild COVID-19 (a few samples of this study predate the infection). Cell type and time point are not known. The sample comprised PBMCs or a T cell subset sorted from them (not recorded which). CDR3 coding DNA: TGTGCCAGCTCACCACCGGGGTATTCGCGGCAGGGGACGAGCTCCTACGAGCAGTACGTC. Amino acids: CASSPPGYSRQGTSSYEQYV.